This TCR beta chain was captured by sequencing in a study of T cells in Graves' hyperthyroidism and ophthalmopathy. It was considered stable Graves' hyperthyroidism when ophthalmopathy did not progress within 18 months. Amplification yielded TCR beta CDR3 regions, with RNA transcripts as the source. First-round RT-PCR of the TCR CDR3 relied on the HTBI primer set. MiXCR, run by TCRdb on the multiplex PCR reads, gives a single entry per CDR3 protein. The data hold about 690,000 distinct CDR3 sequences, with approximately 15% observed a single time. Trimming took 11 bases from V and 3 from J; bases not matched to a gene: 10. The V gene's germline CDR1 is MNHNS and CDR2 SASEGT. The CDR3 covers 13 residues. Study findings and constraints: Within blood appeared most thyroid clonotypes that had expanded above 0.001. Model-based prediction identified ophthalmopathy a median about 6 months prior to its onset. Stable hyperthyroidism was separated from ophthalmopathy by a model based on 13 V-J features.

This clonotype has at least ten counts. Its antigen is not identified. The rearrangement uses TRBV6-1 and TRBJ2-7; TRBD1 aligns across 7 bases. The specimen sequenced was blood. The TCR originated in a man aged 45-60 years with Graves' hyperthyroidism. In nucleotides, the CDR3 is TGTGCCTCCGAGGGACAGCATTACTACGAGCAGTACTTC. Protein: CASEGQHYYEQYF.